This entry lists 8 T cell receptor beta chains sequenced from one sample in a study of molecular identifiers for immune sequencing clone quantification. In TCRdb, the PCR reads were re-called with MiXCR into one record per CDR3 protein. The data contain about 500,000 distinct CDR3 sequences, roughly 24% of them singletons. The sample consisted of naive CD8+ T cells from blood, with Jurkat cell RNA spiked in. Subset in this sample: FACS-sorted CD8+CD4-CCR7+CD45RA+ naive T cells. The receptors originated from a human donor in good health. Some libraries in this study had Jurkat cell RNA spiked in.

This clonotype was observed a handful of times. The V and J genes are TRBV7-9 and TRBJ1-5, with a possible D match to TRBD1 (6 bases). CDR3 length: 15 residues. With 5 bases removed from V and 0 bases from J, the gap between germline ends came to 11 bases. Germline values: CDR1 SEHNR, CDR2 FQNEAQ (reference sequence). The DNA for the CDR3 is TGTGCCAGCAGCATCTCAGGGGCTAGCAATCAGCCCCAGCATTTT. This encodes CASSISGASNQPQHF.

This clonotype has just a few counts. The CDR3 is CASSSGLDRDDTYNSPLHF. The DNA for the CDR3 is TGTGCCAGCAGCTCAGGTCTCGACAGGGACGATACCTATAATTCACCCCTCCACTTT. The chain links TRBV7-9 to TRBJ1-6; 7 bases map to TRBD1. Trimming removed 4 bases from V and 2 bases from J; junction bases left unmatched: 14. Per the germline V gene, CDR1 is SEHNR and CDR2 is FQNEAQ (reference sequence). This CDR3 region has 19 residues.

The V gene is TRBV30, the J gene TRBJ2-5, with 7 nucleotides matching TRBD2. Per germline, CDR1 GTSNPN and CDR2 SVGIG (reference sequence). With 5 bases clipped from V and 2 bases from J, the junction kept 5 bases outside the gene matches. The CDR3 consists of 13 residues. The CDR3 region is CAWGRDFQETQYF. The CDR3 bases are TGTGCCTGGGGGAGGGACTTTCAAGAGACCCAGTACTTC.

This clonotype showed up just a few times. J is TRBJ1-1 and V is TRBV11-2; D unclear. Germline loops: CDR1 SGHAT, CDR2 FQNNGV. V dropped 1 base and J dropped 0 bases, with 9 bases sitting between them. The CDR3 length is 15 residues. CDR3 in amino acids: CASSLVGSVNTEAFF. Written as DNA, the CDR3 is TGTGCCAGCAGCTTAGTAGGCAGCGTGAACACTGAAGCTTTCTTT.

The chain recombines TRBV30 with TRBJ1-2; D call uncertain. This CDR3 comprises 15 residues. Trimming removed 0 bases from V and 3 bases from J, with 14 bases in between. Germline lookup yields CDR1 GTSNPN and CDR2 SVGIG (reference sequence). The CDR3 nucleotides read TGTGCCTGGAGTGTATCGTTTGGCTTTGACTATGGCTACACCTTC. The encoded protein is CAWSVSFGFDYGYTF.

Comment on this clonotype: It may be a read error: a sequence one base away is much more abundant. The rearrangement joins TRBV20-1 to TRBJ2-4; no clear D gene. V shed 0 bases and J shed 6 bases, with 15 bases lying between them. Germline CDR1 reads DFQATT; CDR2 reads SNEGSKA (reference sequence). CDR3 length equals 15 residues. CDR3 in DNA: TGCAGTGCTAGAGATTTTGGGGTTTCCAGAAACATTCAGTACTTC. Translated, it gives CSARDFGVSRNIQYF.

This clonotype appeared many times. CDR3 in amino acids: CASSSGTSGRTDTQYF. Written as DNA, the CDR3 is TGTGCCAGCAGCTCCGGGACTAGCGGGAGGACAGATACGCAGTATTTT. This chain links TRBV7-9 with TRBJ2-3, with TRBD2 matching over 15 bases. This CDR3 has 16 amino acids. Germline trimming cut 4 bases from V and 3 bases from J; bases unmatched to any gene: 2. Germline V gene data show CDR1 as SEHNR and CDR2 as FQNEAQ (reference sequence). Full variable domain (outside the CDR3, taken from reference TRBV7-9 and TRBJ2-3): DTGVSQNPRHKITKRGQNVTFRCDPISEHNRLYWYRQTLGQGPEFLTYFQNEAQLEKSRLLSDRFSAERPKGSFSTLEIQRTEQGDSAMYLCASSSGTSGRTDTQYFGPGTRLTVL.

Ten or more counts support this clonotype. The chain uses TRBV7-6 and TRBJ2-2; D gene unclear. The CDR3 runs 13 residues. V was shortened by 8 bases and J by 2 bases, with 9 bases between the two germline ends. Germline CDR1 is SGHVS and CDR2 is FNYEAQ. CDR3 DNA sequence: TGTGCCAGCCGTGACACTAACACCGGGGAGCTGTTTTTT. It yields the protein CASRDTNTGELFF.